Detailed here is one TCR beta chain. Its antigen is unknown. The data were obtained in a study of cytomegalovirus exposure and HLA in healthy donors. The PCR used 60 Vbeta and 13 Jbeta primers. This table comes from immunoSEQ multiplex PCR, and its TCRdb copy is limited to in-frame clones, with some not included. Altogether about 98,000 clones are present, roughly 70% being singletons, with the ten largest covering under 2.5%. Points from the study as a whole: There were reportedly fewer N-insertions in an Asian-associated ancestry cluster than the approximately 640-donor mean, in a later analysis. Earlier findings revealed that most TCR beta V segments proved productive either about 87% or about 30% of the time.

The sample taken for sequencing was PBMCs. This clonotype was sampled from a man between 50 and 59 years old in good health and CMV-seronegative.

The CDR3 sequence is CSVSYRGDTIYF. CDR3 bases: TGCAGCGTGTCATACAGGGGTGACACCATATATTTT. The rearrangement links TRBV29-1 to TRBJ1-3; 7 bases fit TRBD1. CDR1 SQVTM and CDR2 ANQGSEA come from the germline V gene. After removal of 6 bases from V and 8 bases from J, the junction contained 7 bases not matched to a gene. The CDR3 spans 12 residues.